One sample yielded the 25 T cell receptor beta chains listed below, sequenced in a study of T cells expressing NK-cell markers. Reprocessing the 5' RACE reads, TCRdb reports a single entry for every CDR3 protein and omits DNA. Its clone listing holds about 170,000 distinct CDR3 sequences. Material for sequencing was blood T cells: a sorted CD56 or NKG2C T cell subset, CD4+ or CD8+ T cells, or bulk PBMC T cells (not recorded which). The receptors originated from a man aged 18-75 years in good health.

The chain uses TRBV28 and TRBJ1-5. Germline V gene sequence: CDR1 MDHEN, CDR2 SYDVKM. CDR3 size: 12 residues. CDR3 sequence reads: CASSPNNQPQHF.

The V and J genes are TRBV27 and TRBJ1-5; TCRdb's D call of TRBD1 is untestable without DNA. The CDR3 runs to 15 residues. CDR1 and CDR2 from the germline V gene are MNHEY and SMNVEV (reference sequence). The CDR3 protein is CASSSQGISNQPQHF.

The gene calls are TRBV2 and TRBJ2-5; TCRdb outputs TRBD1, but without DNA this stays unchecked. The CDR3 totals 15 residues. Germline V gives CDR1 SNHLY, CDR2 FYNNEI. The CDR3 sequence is CASSRTGGPQETQYF.

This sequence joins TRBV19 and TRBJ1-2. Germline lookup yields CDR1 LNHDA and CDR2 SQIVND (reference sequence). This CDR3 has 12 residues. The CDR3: CASSIGDYGYTF.

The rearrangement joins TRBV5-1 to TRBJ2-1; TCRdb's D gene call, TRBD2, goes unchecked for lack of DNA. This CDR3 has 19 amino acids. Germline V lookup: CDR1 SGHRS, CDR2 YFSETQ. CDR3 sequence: CASSLVASGGGYSYNEQFF.

CDR3 sequence reads: CASRTGGYNYGYTF. The chain employs TRBV27 and TRBJ1-2; checking the TCRdb D call of TRBD1 is not possible without DNA. The CDR3 is made up of 14 amino acids. CDR1 is MNHEY, CDR2 SMNVEV, per germline (reference sequence).

CDR3 loop: CASSFISGGPGNEQFF. The chain has TRBV27 and TRBJ2-1; TCRdb picks TRBD2, but there is no DNA to check that call. This CDR3 has 16 amino acids. Per germline, CDR1 MNHEY and CDR2 SMNVEV (reference sequence).

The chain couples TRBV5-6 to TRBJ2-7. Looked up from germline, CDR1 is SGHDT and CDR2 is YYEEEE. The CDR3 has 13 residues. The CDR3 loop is CASSGARRDEQYF.

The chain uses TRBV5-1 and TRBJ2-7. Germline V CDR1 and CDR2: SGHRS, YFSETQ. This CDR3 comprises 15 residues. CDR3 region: CASSLEIQSSYEQYF.

Here the CDR3 reads CASSGYRDRGNQPQHF. This chain connects TRBV6-1 to TRBJ1-5; the D call of TRBD1 rests on TCRdb alone, since no DNA is present to check it. The CDR3 has 16 amino acids. From germline, CDR1 is MNHNS and CDR2 SASEGT.

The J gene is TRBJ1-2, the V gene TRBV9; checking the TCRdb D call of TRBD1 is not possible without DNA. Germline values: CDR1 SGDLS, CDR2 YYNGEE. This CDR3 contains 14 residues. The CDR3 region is CASSVGGTDDGYTF.

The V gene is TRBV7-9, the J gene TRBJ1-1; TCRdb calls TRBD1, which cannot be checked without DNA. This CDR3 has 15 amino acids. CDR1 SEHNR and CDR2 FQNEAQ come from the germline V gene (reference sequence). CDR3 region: CASSGRQGRNTEAFF.

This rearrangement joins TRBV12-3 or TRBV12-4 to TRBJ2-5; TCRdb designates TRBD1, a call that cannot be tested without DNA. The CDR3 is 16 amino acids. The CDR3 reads CASTQNFGGPQETQYF.

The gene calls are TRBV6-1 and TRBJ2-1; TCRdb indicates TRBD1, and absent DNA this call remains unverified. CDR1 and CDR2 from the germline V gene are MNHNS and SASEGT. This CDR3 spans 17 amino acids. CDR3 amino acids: CASSPNAGVTQYNEQFF.

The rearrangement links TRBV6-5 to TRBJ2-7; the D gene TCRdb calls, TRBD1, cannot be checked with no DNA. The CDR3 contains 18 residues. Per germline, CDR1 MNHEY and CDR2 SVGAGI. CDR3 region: CASSLLIGSGTGVYEQYF.

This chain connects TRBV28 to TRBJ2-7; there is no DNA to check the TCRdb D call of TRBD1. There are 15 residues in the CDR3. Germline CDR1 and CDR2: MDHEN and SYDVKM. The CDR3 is CASSIGTGDSYEQYF.

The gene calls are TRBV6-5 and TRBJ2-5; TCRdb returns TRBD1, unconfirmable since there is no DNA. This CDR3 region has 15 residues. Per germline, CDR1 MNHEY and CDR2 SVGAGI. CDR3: CASSSAGGVAETQYF.

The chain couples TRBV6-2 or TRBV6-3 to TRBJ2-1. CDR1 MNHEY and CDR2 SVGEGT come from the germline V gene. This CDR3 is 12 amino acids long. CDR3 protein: CASSYGASGQFF.

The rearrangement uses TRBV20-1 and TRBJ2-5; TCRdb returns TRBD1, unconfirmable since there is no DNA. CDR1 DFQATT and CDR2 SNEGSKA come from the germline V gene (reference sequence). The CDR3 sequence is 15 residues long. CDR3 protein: CSAREPGQGSETQYF.

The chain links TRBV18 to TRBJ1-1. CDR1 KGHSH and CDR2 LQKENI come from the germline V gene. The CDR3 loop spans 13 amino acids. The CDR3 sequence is CASSPSPNTEAFF.

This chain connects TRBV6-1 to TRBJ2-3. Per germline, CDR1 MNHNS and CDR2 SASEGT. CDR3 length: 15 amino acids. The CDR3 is CASSTYGGSTDTQYF.

CDR3 amino acids: CASSLLAGAFQETQYF. The chain uses TRBV6-5 and TRBJ2-5; the TRBD1 assignment by TCRdb is unverifiable without DNA. The CDR3 is made up of 16 amino acids. Germline V CDR1 and CDR2: MNHEY, SVGAGI.

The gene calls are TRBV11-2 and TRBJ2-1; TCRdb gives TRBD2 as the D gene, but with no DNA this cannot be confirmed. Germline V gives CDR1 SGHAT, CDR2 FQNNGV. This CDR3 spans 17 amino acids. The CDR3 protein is CASSLYPPLELWDEQFF.

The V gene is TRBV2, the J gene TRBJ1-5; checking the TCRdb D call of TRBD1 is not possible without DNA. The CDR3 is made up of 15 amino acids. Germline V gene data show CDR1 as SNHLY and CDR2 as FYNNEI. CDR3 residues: CASSATGSGNQPQHF.

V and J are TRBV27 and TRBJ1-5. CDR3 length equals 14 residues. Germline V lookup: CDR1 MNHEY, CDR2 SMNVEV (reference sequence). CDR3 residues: CASSLQASNQPQHF.